This TCR beta chain is drawn from a study of identifying expanded T cells in peripheral blood. Method: immunoSEQ multiplex PCR; TCRdb's copy keeps in-frame clones and lacks some. The data contain about 120,000 clones, 84% of them singletons. There are 15 residues in the CDR3. Deletions cut 5 bases from V and 0 bases from J, with 13 bases between. Germline V gene sequence: CDR1 SGHVS, CDR2 FQNEAQ. Notes on the study in general: Over about two and four weeks, about 15 and 19 clones changed, versus approximately 1.2 between replicates. Across healthy donors, higher total template counts meant significantly greater approximately 2-week count variance.

Collection occurred without any documented infections or immune events in donors. As to this clone: What it binds is not known.

The J gene is TRBJ1-2, the V gene TRBV7-8; weak D call: TRBD1 (6 bases). What was sequenced was blood. The sequence derives from a person aged 18-70 years in good health. The CDR3 loop reads CASSPGETANYGYTF. The CDR3 DNA is TGTGCCAGCAGCCCAGGGGAGACAGCTAACTATGGCTACACCTTC. The variable domain in full, with the rest retrieved from reference TRBV7-8 and TRBJ1-2, is GAGVSQSPRYKVAKRGQDVALRCDPISGHVSLFWYQQALGQGPEFLTYFQNEAQLDKSGLPSDRFFAERPEGSVSTLKIQRTQQEDSAVYLCASSPGETANYGYTFGSGTRLTVV.